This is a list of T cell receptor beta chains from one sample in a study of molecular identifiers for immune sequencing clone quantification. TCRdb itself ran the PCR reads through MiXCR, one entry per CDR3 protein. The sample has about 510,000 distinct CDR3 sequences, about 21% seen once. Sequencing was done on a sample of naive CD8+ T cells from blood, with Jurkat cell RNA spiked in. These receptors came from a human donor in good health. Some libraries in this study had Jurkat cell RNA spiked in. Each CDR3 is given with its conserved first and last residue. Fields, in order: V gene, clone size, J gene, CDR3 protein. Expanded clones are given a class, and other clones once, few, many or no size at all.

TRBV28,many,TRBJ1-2,CASSPPEGQDYGYTF
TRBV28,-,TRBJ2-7,CASSPHLAGADF
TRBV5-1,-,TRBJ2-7,CAGRQTIGLADGYEQYF
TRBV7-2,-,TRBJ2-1,CASSFSVTGAEQFF
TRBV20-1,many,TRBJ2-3,CSARGVKLTDTQYF
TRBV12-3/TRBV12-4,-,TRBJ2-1,CASSLGSGYNEQFF
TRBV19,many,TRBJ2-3,CASSPGTAYPQYF
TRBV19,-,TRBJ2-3,CASSIDRWSKGTDTQYF
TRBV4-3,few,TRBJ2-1,CASSPRTGNNEQFF
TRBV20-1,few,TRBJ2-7,CSARNPGTDGDSYEQYF
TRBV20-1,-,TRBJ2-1,CSARDIRGSSYNEQFF